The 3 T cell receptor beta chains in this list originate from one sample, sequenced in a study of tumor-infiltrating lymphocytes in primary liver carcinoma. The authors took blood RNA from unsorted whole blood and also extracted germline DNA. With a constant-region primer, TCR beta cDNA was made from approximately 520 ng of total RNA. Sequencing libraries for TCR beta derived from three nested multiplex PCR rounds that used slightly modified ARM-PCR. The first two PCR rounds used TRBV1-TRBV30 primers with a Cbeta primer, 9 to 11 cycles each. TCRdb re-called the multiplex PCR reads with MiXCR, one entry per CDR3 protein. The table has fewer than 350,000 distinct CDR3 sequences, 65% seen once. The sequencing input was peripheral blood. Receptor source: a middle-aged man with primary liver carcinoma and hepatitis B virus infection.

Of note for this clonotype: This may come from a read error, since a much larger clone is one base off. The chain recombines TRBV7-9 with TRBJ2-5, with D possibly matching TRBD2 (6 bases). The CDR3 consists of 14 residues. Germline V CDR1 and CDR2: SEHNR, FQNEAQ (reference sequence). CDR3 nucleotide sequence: TGTGCCAGCAGCTTATACGGGAGTGGGGAGACCCAGCACTTC. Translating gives CASSLYGSGETQHF.

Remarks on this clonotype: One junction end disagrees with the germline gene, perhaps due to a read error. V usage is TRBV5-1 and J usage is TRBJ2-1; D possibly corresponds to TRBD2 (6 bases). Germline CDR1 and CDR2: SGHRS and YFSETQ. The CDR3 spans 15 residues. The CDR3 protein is CANSLEVGGYDEQFF. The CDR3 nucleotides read TGCGCCAACAGCTTGGAGGTGGGAGGCTACGATGAGCAGTTCTTC.

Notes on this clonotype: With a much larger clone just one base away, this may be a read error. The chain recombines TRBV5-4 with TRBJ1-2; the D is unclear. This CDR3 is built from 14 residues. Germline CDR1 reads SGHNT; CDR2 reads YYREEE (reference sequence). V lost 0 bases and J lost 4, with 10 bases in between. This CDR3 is CASSLDGESYGYTF. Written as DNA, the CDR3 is TGTGCCAGCAGCTTGGACGGGGAAAGCTATGGCTACACCTTC. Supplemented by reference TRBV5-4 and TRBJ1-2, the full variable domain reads ETGVTQSPTHLIKTRGQQVTLRCSSQSGHNTVSWYQQALGQGPQFIFQYYREEENGRGNFPPRFSGLQFPNYSSELNVNALELDDSALYLCASSLDGESYGYTFGSGTRLTVV.